This is a list of T cell receptor beta chains from one sample in a study of blood T cell repertoires in COVID-19. The protocol was immunoSEQ multiplex PCR, while the TCRdb copy is restricted to in-frame clones and leaves out a portion. In the table there are some 130,000 clones, under 90% of which are singletons. The specimen sequenced was peripheral blood. The receptors originated from a woman aged 55 to 70 with active or convalescent COVID-19. Both conserved end residues are part of each CDR3. D genes are given only for firm matches. Clone size is stated in some rows and not others, as once, few, many or a class when expanded.

clone_size	v_call	j_call	d_call	cdr3_aa	cdr3_nt
.	TRBV19	TRBJ2-6	.	CASTGGSGANVLTF	TGTGCCAGTACCGGGGGCTCTGGGGCCAACGTCCTGACTTTC
.	TRBV30	TRBJ1-2	.	CAWSVKGSGYTF	TGTGCCTGGAGTGTGAAAGGGAGTGGCTACACCTTC
.	TRBV5-1	TRBJ1-4	.	CASSFSGAGEKLFF	TGCGCCAGCAGTTTTTCAGGGGCTGGTGAAAAACTGTTTTTT
.	TRBV6-2/TRBV6-3	TRBJ1-1	.	CASSYAGEDTEAFF	TGTGCCAGCAGTTACGCGGGGGAGGACACTGAAGCTTTCTTT
.	TRBV6-5	TRBJ1-6	.	CASRIQGPNSPLHF	TGTGCCAGCAGGATACAGGGACCTAATTCACCCCTCCACTTT
.	TRBV6-6	TRBJ2-2	.	CASSQLSGSGGTGELFF	TGTGCCAGCAGTCAACTTTCGGGTAGCGGAGGGACCGGGGAGCTGTTTTTT
.	TRBV7-2	TRBJ1-2	.	CASSLEVSNYGYTF	TGTGCCAGCAGCTTGGAGGTTTCGAACTATGGCTACACCTTC
.	TRBV9	TRBJ2-1	TRBD2	CASSVGMSGGGYEQFF	TGTGCCAGCAGCGTAGGGATGAGCGGGGGGGGCTATGAGCAGTTCTTC
.	TRBV5-4	TRBJ2-1	TRBD2	CASSSRHSGGSYNEQFF	TGTGCCAGCAGCTCTCGACATAGCGGGGGGTCATACAATGAGCAGTTCTTC
.	TRBV6-5	TRBJ1-1	.	CASSYSGQSLNTEAFF	TGTGCCAGCAGTTACTCTGGGCAGTCCCTGAACACTGAAGCTTTCTTT
once	TRBV5-4	TRBJ1-1	TRBD1	CASSPGQGVPEAFF	TGTGCCAGCAGCCCTGGACAGGGGGTGCCTGAAGCTTTCTTT
few	TRBV5-4	TRBJ2-3	TRBD1	CASSLPGQGADTQYF	TGTGCCAGCAGCCTTCCGGGACAGGGGGCAGATACGCAGTATTTT
few	TRBV6-5	TRBJ1-2	.	CASSSRDKNYGYTF	TGTGCCAGCAGTTCACGGGACAAGAACTATGGCTACACCTTC
.	TRBV9	TRBJ2-5	TRBD2	CASSLGLAGTEETQYF	TGTGCCAGCAGCCTCGGACTAGCGGGAACAGAAGAGACCCAGTACTTC
.	TRBV7-9	TRBJ1-5	TRBD1	CASSLVTDRNNQPQHF	TGTGCCAGCAGCTTAGTAACGGACAGGAACAATCAGCCCCAGCATTTT
.	TRBV19	TRBJ2-1	TRBD2	CASGGVVNEQFF	TGTGCCAGCGGGGGGGTCGTCAATGAGCAGTTCTTC
.	TRBV24-1	TRBJ1-1	TRBD1	CATRIGTGGNTEAFF	TGTGCCACCAGAATCGGGACAGGGGGCAACACTGAAGCTTTCTTT
.	TRBV19	TRBJ1-1	.	CASSSQKNTEAFF	TGTGCCAGTAGTAGCCAGAAGAACACTGAAGCTTTCTTT
.	TRBV5-1	TRBJ2-3	.	CASRVIAPRDTQYF	TGCGCCAGCAGAGTCATCGCCCCGCGGGATACGCAGTATTTT
.	TRBV29-1	TRBJ2-3	.	CSVTTATGLSSTDTQYF	TGCAGCGTTACAACTGCGACAGGACTTTCTAGCACAGATACGCAGTATTTT
.	TRBV28	TRBJ1-4	.	CASSLRSDEKLFF	TGTGCCAGCAGTTTACGGAGCGATGAAAAACTGTTTTTT
.	TRBV7-2	TRBJ1-1	.	CASSPHRENTEAFF	TGTGCCAGCAGCCCCCACAGGGAGAACACTGAAGCTTTCTTT
.	TRBV27	TRBJ1-2	.	CASSPRDSFYGYTF	TGTGCCAGCAGCCCCCGGGACTCTTTCTATGGCTACACCTTC
.	TRBV7-2	TRBJ1-6	TRBD1	CASSLDRNASPLHF	TGTGCCAGCAGCTTGGACAGGAATGCCTCACCCCTCCACTTT
.	TRBV2	TRBJ2-6	.	CASSERGSGANVLTF	TGTGCCAGCAGTGAAAGGGGCTCTGGGGCCAACGTCCTGACTTTC
.	TRBV15	TRBJ2-1	TRBD1	CATSVGQGSYNEQFF	TGTGCCACCAGCGTAGGACAGGGGAGTTACAATGAGCAGTTCTTC
once	TRBV6-6	TRBJ2-1	.	CASRVGSSYNEQFF	TGTGCCAGCCGAGTGGGGAGCTCCTACAATGAGCAGTTCTTC
.	TRBV6-6	TRBJ1-2	.	CASSSPGTPYYGYTF	TGTGCCAGCAGCAGTCCCGGGACACCTTATTATGGCTACACCTTC
.	TRBV6-5	TRBJ2-3	.	CASSYSRPDTQYF	TGTGCCAGCAGTTACTCTCGTCCAGATACGCAGTATTTT
.	TRBV6-5	TRBJ1-6	TRBD1	CASSYDRGRNSPLHF	TGTGCCAGCAGTTACGACAGGGGGAGAAATTCACCCCTCCACTTT
once	TRBV10-2	TRBJ1-5	.	CASTKGREGSNQPQHF	TGCGCCAGTACTAAGGGCAGGGAAGGTAGCAATCAGCCCCAGCATTTT
.	TRBV19	TRBJ1-5	TRBD1	CASSIDPDRGYNQPQHF	TGTGCCAGTAGTATAGATCCCGACAGGGGTTACAATCAGCCCCAGCATTTT
.	TRBV5-1	TRBJ2-7	.	CASSFDRGSYEQYF	TGCGCCAGCAGCTTTGACCGAGGTTCCTACGAGCAGTACTTC
.	TRBV18	TRBJ2-2	.	CASSPSSGELFF	TGTGCCAGCTCACCGAGTTCCGGGGAGCTGTTTTTT
.	TRBV20-1	TRBJ1-1	.	CSAQGNEAFF	TGCAGTGCTCAGGGGAATGAAGCTTTCTTT
.	TRBV29-1	TRBJ1-1	.	CSVVGFPRESGAFF	TGCAGCGTTGTGGGGTTTCCCCGGGAGAGTGGGGCTTTCTTT
.	TRBV28	TRBJ2-3	TRBD1	CAIRQGKRTDTQYF	TGTGCCATACGACAGGGGAAACGCACAGATACGCAGTATTTT
.	TRBV5-1	TRBJ2-1	TRBD2	CASSSGGGSYNEQFF	TGCGCCAGCAGCTCCGGGGGGGGATCCTACAATGAGCAGTTCTTC
.	TRBV5-4	TRBJ2-2	TRBD1	CASTGTGNTGELFF	TGTGCCAGCACCGGGACAGGGAACACCGGGGAGCTGTTTTTT
.	TRBV6-5	TRBJ1-1	TRBD1	CASSYGQGADEAFF	TGTGCCAGCAGCTATGGACAGGGGGCGGACGAAGCTTTCTTT
.	TRBV28	TRBJ1-2	.	CASSLSRALSYTF	TGTGCCAGCAGTTTATCCAGGGCGTTAAGCTACACCTTC
.	TRBV4-1	TRBJ2-2	TRBD2	CASSQSGGARTGELFF	TGCGCCAGCAGCCAATCCGGGGGGGCGCGAACCGGGGAGCTGTTTTTT
.	TRBV14	TRBJ2-7	TRBD2	CASSQESGLDYEQYF	TGTGCCAGCAGCCAAGAATCGGGACTAGATTACGAGCAGTACTTC
.	TRBV11-2	TRBJ2-5	.	CASSLGVGETQYF	TGTGCCAGCAGCCTCGGGGTGGGGGAGACCCAGTACTTC
.	TRBV30	TRBJ2-7	TRBD1	CAWKLSRDRFGSYEQYF	TGTGCCTGGAAACTGTCCCGGGACAGATTTGGCTCCTACGAGCAGTACTTC
.	TRBV7-2	TRBJ1-5	TRBD1	CASSPITGGQPQHF	TGTGCCAGCAGCCCTATAACAGGGGGCCAGCCCCAGCATTTT
once	TRBV4-2	TRBJ2-1	.	CASSQDLHNEQFF	TGTGCCAGCAGCCAAGATCTACACAATGAGCAGTTCTTC
.	TRBV18	TRBJ1-6	.	CASSPRDMYNSPLHF	TGTGCCAGCTCACCCCGGGACATGTATAATTCACCCCTCCACTTT
once	TRBV25-1	TRBJ1-5	TRBD1	CASSGQGHQPQHF	TGTGCCAGCAGTGGACAGGGACACCAGCCCCAGCATTTT